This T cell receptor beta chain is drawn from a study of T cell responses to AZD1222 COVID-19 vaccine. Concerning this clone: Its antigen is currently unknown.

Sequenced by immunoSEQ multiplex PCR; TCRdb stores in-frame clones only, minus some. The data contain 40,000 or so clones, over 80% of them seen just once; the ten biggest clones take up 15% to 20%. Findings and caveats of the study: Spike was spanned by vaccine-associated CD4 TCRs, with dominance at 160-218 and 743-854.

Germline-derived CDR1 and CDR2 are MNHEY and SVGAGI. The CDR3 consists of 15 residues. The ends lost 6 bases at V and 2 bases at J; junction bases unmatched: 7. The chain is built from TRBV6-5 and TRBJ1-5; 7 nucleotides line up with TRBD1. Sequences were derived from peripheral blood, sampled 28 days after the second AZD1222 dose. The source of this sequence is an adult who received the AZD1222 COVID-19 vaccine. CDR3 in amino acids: CASREGASGNQPQHF. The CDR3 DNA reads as TGTGCCAGCAGGGAGGGGGCCTCGGGCAATCAGCCCCAGCATTTT.